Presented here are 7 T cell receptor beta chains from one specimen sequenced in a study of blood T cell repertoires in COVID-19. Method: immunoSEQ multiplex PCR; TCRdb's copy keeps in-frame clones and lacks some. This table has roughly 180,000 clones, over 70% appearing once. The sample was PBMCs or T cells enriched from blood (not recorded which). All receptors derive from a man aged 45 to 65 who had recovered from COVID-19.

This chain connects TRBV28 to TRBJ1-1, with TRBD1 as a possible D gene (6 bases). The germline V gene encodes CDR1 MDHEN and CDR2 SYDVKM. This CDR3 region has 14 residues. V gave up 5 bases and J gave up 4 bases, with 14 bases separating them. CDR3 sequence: CASSTPGGATEAFF. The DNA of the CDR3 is TGTGCCAGCAGTACCCCGGGGGGGGCCACTGAAGCTTTCTTT.

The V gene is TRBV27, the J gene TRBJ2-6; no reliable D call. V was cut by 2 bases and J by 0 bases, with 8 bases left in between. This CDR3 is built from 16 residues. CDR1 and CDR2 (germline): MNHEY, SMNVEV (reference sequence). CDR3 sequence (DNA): TGTGCCAGCAGTTTAAACAGCAACTCTGGGGCCAACGTCCTGACTTTC. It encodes CASSLNSNSGANVLTF. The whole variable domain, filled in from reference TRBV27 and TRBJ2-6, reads EAQVTQNPRYLITVTGKKLTVTCSQNMNHEYMSWYRQDPGLGLRQIYYSMNVEVTDKGDVPEGYKVSRKEKRNFPLILESPSPNQTSLYFCASSLNSNSGANVLTFGAGSRLTVL.

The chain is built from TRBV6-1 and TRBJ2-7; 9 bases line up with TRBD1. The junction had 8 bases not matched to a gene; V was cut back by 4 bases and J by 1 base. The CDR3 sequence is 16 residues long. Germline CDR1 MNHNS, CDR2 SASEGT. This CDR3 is CASSVGTGRFSYEQYF. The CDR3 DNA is TGTGCCAGCAGTGTAGGGACAGGGCGTTTTTCCTACGAGCAGTACTTC.

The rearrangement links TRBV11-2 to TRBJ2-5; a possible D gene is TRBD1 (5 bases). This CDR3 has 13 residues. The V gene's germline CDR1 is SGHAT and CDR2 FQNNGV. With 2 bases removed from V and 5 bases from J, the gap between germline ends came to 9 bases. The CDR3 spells CASSLPGAETQYF. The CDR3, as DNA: TGTGCCAGCAGCTTACCTGGGGCCGAGACCCAGTACTTC.

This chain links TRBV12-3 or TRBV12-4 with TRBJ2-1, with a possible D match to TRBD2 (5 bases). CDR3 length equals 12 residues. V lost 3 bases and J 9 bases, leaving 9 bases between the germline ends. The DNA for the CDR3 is TGTGCCAGCAGTTTTGGGAGCACTGAGCAGTTCTTC. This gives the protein CASSFGSTEQFF.

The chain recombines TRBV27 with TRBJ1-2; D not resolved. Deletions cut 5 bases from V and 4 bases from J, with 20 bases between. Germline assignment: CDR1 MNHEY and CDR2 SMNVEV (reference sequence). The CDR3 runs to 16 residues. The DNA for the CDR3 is TGTGCCAGCAGTAAAAAAGGAACGGCGGGCCTCTATGGCTACACCTTC. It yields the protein CASSKKGTAGLYGYTF.

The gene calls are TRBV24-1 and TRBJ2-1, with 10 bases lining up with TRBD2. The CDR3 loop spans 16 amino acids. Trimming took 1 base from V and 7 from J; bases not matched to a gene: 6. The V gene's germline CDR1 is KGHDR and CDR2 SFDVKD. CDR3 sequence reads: CATSDLSLAGANEQFF. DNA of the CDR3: TGTGCCACCAGTGATTTAAGCCTAGCGGGAGCGAATGAGCAGTTCTTC.